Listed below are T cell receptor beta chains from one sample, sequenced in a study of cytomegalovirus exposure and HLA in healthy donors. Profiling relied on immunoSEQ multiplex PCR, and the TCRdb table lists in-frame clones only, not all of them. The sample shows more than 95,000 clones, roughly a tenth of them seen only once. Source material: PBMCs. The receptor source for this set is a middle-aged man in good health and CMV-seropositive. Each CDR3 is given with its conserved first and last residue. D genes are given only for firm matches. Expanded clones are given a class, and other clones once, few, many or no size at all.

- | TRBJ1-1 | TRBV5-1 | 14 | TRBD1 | TGCGCCAGCAGCTCAACACAGGGGAACACTGAAGCCTTCTTT | CASSSTQGNTEAFF
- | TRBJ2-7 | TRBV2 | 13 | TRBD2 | TGTGCTGCGGGGGAAGATCATCCCTACGAGCAGTACTTC | CAAGEDHPYEQYF
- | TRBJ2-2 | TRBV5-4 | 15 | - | TGTGCCAGCAGCTTGGCAGGGGTCTACACCGGGGAGCTGTTTTTT | CASSLAGVYTGELFF
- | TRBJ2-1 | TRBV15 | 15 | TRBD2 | TGTGCCACCAGCAGAGAGCGGGAGGCCTACAATGAGCAGTTCTTC | CATSREREAYNEQFF
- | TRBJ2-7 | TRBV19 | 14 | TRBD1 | TGTGCCAGTAGCACGACAGGGTTAGTCTACGAGCAGTACTTC | CASSTTGLVYEQYF
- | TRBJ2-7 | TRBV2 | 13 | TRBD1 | TGTGCCAGTTCAGGGGGCGGGTCCTACGAGCAGTACTTC | CASSGGGSYEQYF
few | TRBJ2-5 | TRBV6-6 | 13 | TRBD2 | TGTGCCAGCAGTTCACTAGCGGAAGAGACCCAGTACTTC | CASSSLAEETQYF
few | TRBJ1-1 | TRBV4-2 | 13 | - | TGTGCCAGCAGCCAAGCAGGGAACACTGAAGCTTTCTTT | CASSQAGNTEAFF
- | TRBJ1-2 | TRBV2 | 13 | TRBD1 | TGTGCCAGCAGCCCGGGACAGTCCTATGGCTACACCTTC | CASSPGQSYGYTF
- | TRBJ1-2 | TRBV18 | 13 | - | TGTGCCAGCTCACCCGAGACAAACTATGGCTACACCTTC | CASSPETNYGYTF
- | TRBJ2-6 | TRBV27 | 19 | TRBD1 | TGTGCCAGCAGTAGGGGCCAGGGGGCCTTCTACTCTGGGGCCAACGTCCTGACTTTC | CASSRGQGAFYSGANVLTF
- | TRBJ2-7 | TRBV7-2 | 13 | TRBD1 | TGTGCCAGCAGCTACTACAGGGGATACGAGCAGTACTTC | CASSYYRGYEQYF
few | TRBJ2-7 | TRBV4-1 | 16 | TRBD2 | TGCGCCAGCAGCCAAGATAGGGAGGGTGGCTTTTACGAGCAGTACTTC | CASSQDREGGFYEQYF
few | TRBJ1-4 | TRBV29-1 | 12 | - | TGCAGCGCGACAGGTTCTAATGAAAAACTGTTTTTT | CSATGSNEKLFF
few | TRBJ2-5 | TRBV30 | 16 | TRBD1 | TGTGCCTGGAGTGTACAGAGACAGGGGACAGAAGAGACCCAGTACTTC | CAWSVQRQGTEETQYF
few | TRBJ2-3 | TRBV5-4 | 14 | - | TGTGCCAGCAGCTTCCGGGAGAACACAGATACGCAGTATTTT | CASSFRENTDTQYF
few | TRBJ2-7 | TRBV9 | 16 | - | TGTGCCAGCAGCGTAGATGGAGGACCAGGTGTCTACGAGCAGTACTTC | CASSVDGGPGVYEQYF
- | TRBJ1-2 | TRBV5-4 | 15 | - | TGTGCCAGCAGCTTGGCGCCCAGGGTGAACTATGGCTACACCTTC | CASSLAPRVNYGYTF
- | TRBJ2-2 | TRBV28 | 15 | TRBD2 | TGTGCCAGCAGGCGGCGGGGGGCTTTTACCGGGGAGCTGTTTTTT | CASRRRGAFTGELFF
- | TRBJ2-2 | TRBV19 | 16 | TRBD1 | TGTGCCAGTAGTATTCTAGGACAGGGGGGTTCCGGGGAGCTGTTTTTT | CASSILGQGGSGELFF
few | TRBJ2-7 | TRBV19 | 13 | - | TGTGCCAGGGCCCGGGACACCAACTACGAGCAGTACTTC | CARARDTNYEQYF
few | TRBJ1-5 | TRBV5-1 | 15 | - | TGCGCCAGCAGCTTAGACGGGTATAGCAATCAGCCCCAGCATTTT | CASSLDGYSNQPQHF
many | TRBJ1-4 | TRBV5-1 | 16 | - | TGCGCCAGCAGCTTGGGGGCACAGGCAACTAATGAAAAACTGTTTTTT | CASSLGAQATNEKLFF
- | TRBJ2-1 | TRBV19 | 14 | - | TGTGCCAGTAGTATAGATCACTTAAAAAATGAGCAGTTCTTC | CASSIDHLKNEQFF
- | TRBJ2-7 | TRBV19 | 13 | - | TGTGCCAGTAGTATTGGTAGCGGCTACGAGCAGTACTTC | CASSIGSGYEQYF
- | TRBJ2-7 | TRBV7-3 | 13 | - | TGTGCCAGCAGCGAGACACCCTCCGCCGAGCAGTACTTC | CASSETPSAEQYF
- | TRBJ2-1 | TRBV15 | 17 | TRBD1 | TGTGCCACCAGCAGAGATAGGGGACAGAACTCCTACAATGAGCAGTTCTTC | CATSRDRGQNSYNEQFF
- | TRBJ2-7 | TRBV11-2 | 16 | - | TGTGCCAGCAGCTTAGATTCCTTTGGAGGCTCCTACGAGCAGTACTTC | CASSLDSFGGSYEQYF
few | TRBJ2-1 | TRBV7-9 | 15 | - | TGTGCCAGCAGCTTAGCGCTGAGCTCCTACAATGAGCAGTTCTTC | CASSLALSSYNEQFF
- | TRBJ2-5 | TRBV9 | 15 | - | TGTGCCAGCAGCGTAGGAGGGCGGCCCCAAGAGACCCAGTACTTC | CASSVGGRPQETQYF
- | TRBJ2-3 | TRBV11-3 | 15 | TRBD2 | TGTGCCAGCAGCTTAGTGGCTAGCGGGACAGATACGCAGTATTTT | CASSLVASGTDTQYF
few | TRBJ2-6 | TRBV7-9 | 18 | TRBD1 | TGTGCCAGCAGCTTCGGCAGGGGGCTTACGTCTGGGGCCAACGTCCTGACTTTC | CASSFGRGLTSGANVLTF
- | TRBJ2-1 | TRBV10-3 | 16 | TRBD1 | TGTGCCATCAGTTCTGGACAGGGAGGATTAGCAAATGAGCAGTTCTTC | CAISSGQGGLANEQFF
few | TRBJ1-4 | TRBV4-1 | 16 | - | TGCGCCAGCAGCCATGTCAAAAGAGGGAGAGATGAAAAACTGTTTTTT | CASSHVKRGRDEKLFF
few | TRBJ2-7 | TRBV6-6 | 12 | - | TGTGCCAGCCGGGCGGGACCCTACGAGCAGTACTTC | CASRAGPYEQYF
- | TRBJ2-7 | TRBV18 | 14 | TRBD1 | TGTGCCAGCTCCGAGGGGACAGGGGCGAACGAGCAGTACTTC | CASSEGTGANEQYF
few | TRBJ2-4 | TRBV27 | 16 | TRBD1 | TGTGCCAGCAGTGGACCGTCCGGGACAGGGGGAAACATTCAGTACTTC | CASSGPSGTGGNIQYF
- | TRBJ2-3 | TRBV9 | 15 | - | TGTGCCAGCAGCGTAGAAGGGAGACGCACAGATACGCAGTATTTT | CASSVEGRRTDTQYF
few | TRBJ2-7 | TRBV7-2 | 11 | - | TGTGCCAGCAGCTTATCATACGAGCAGTACTTC | CASSLSYEQYF
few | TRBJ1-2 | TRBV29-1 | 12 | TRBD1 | TGCAGCGGGACAGGGGGCGACTATGGCTACACCTTC | CSGTGGDYGYTF
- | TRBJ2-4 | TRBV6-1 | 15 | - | TGTGCCAGCAGTGAAGCGAGCGGAGCCAAAAACATTCAGTACTTC | CASSEASGAKNIQYF
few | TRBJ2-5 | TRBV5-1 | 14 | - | TGCGCCAGCAGCTTACAACCAGGGCAAGAGACCCAGTACTTC | CASSLQPGQETQYF
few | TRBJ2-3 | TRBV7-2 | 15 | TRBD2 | TGTGCCAGCAGCTTAAGCGGGAGGGCCACAGATACGCAGTATTTT | CASSLSGRATDTQYF
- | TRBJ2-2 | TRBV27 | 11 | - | TGTGCCATGAGCCGGGCCGGGGAGCTGTTTTTT | CAMSRAGELFF
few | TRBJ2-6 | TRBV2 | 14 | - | TGTGCCAGCGCGAGAAATTCTGGGGCCAACGTCCTGACTTTC | CASARNSGANVLTF
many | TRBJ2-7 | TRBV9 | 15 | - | TGTGCCAGCAGCGTCCGGGACAATAGTCCCTACGAGCAGTACTTC | CASSVRDNSPYEQYF
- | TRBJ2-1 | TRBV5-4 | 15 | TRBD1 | TGTGCCAGCAGCCGCCGGGACAGGGGTAGTGACGAGCAGTTCTTC | CASSRRDRGSDEQFF
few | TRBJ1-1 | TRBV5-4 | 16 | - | TGTGCCAGCAGTGTCCGGGCCACAGGCATTAACACTGAAGCTTTCTTT | CASSVRATGINTEAFF
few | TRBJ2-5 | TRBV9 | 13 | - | TGTGCCAGCAGCGTTGGGACTGGAGAGACCCAGTACTTC | CASSVGTGETQYF
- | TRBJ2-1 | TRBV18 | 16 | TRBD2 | TGTGCCAGCTCATCCAAAGGGCGGGAGCTACGCAATGAGCAGTTCTTC | CASSSKGRELRNEQFF
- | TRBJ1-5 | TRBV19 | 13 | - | TGTGCCAGTAGTTCCGAAGGAGATCAGCCCCAGCATTTT | CASSSEGDQPQHF